This entry concerns a single T cell receptor beta chain. This sample stems from a study of cytomegalovirus exposure and HLA in healthy donors. V was shortened by 2 bases and J by 7 bases, with 15 bases between the two germline ends. Germline loops: CDR1 GTSNPN, CDR2 SVGIG (reference sequence). The CDR3 spans 14 residues. The PCR had 60 Vbeta and 13 Jbeta primers. Data came from immunoSEQ multiplex PCR; TCRdb stores just in-frame clones and leaves some out. The table lists around 34,000 clones. V and J are TRBV30 and TRBJ2-1, with a weak D call TRBD2 (5 bases). The sequence came from a woman aged 40 to 55 in good health and CMV-seropositive. Material: PBMCs. Here the CDR3 reads CAWSQTGTFNEQFF. CDR3 DNA: TGTGCCTGGAGTCAAACGGGAACCTTTAATGAGCAGTTCTTC.